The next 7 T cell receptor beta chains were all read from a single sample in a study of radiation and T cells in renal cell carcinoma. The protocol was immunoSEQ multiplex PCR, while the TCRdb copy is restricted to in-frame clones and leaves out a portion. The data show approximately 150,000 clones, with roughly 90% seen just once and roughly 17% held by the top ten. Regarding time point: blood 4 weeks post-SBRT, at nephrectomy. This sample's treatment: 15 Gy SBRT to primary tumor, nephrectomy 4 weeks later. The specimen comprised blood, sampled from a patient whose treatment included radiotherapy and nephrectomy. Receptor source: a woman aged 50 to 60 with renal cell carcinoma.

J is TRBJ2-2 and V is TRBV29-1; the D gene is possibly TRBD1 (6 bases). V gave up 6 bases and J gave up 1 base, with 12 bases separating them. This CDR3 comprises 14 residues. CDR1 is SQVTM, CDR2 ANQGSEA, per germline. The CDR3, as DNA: TGCAGCGTACGACCGGGACAGAACACCGGGGAGCTGTTTTTT. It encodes CSVRPGQNTGELFF.

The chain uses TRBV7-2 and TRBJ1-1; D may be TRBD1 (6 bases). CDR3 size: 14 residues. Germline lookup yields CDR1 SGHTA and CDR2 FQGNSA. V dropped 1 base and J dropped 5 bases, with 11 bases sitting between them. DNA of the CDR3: TGTGCCAGCAGCTTAGACAGGGAGGGTACTGAAGCTTTCTTT. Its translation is CASSLDREGTEAFF.

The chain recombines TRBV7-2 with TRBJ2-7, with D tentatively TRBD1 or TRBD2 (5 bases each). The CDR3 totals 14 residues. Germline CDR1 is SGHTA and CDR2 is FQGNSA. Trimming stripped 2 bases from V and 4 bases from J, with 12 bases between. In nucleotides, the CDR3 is TGTGCCAGCAGCTTACGGGACCGAGATTACGAGCAGTACTTC. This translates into CASSLRDRDYEQYF.

Here the CDR3 DNA reads TGTGCCAGCAGTTACGGCCGCAGGGCGAACACTGAAGCTTTCTTT. This codes for CASSYGRRANTEAFF. The chain is built from TRBV6-5 and TRBJ1-1; D may be TRBD1 (5 bases). V lost 2 bases and J 1 base, leaving 11 bases between the germline ends. The CDR3 is made up of 15 amino acids. The germline V gene has CDR1 MNHEY and CDR2 SVGAGI.

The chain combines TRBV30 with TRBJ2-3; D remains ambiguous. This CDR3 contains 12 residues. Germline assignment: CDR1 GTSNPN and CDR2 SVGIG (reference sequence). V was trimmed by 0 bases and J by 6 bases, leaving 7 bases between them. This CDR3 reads CAWSVRLDTQYF. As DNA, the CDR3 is TGTGCCTGGAGTGTACGGCTGGATACGCAGTATTTT.

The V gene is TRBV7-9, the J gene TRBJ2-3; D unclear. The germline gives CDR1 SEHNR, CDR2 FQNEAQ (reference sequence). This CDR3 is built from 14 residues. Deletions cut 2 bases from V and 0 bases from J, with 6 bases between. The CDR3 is CASSLTYSTDTQYF. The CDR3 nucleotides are TGTGCCAGCAGCTTAACTTATAGCACAGATACGCAGTATTTT.

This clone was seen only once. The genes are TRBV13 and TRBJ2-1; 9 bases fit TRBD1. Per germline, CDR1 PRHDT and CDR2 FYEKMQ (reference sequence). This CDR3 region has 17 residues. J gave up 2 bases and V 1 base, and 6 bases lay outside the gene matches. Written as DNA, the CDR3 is TGTGCCAGCAGCTTAGCGGGACAGGGTTTAACCTACAATGAGCAGTTCTTC. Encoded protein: CASSLAGQGLTYNEQFF.